The 30 T cell receptor beta chains below all came from one sample that was sequenced in a study of cytomegalovirus exposure and HLA in healthy donors. PCR used 60 Vbeta primers and 13 Jbeta primers. Repertoires were generated with immunoSEQ multiplex PCR, while TCRdb's copy carries only in-frame clones and drops some. Of tens of thousands of clones detected, over 75% appear once; the ten largest clones hold roughly 1.1%. Specimen: PBMCs. These TCRs come from a girl aged 2 to 9 in good health and CMV-seropositive.

The chain combines TRBV28 with TRBJ2-4; 8 nucleotides match TRBD1. Germline CDR1 is MDHEN and CDR2 is SYDVKM. The length of the CDR3 is 12 residues. V was clipped by 6 bases and J by 9 bases; unmatched bases: 4. In nucleotides, the CDR3 is TGTGCCAGCAGGGGACAGGAAGGCATTCAGTACTTC. Protein: CASRGQEGIQYF.

DNA for the CDR3: TGTGCCAGCAGTCCAAAAAATATTTTTACCACTAGCACAGATACGCAGTATTTT. Its protein product is CASSPKNIFTTSTDTQYF. The rearrangement uses TRBV27 and TRBJ2-3; D not resolved. CDR1 is MNHEY and CDR2 is SMNVEV in the germline V gene (reference sequence). CDR3 length: 18 residues. The germline V and J ends were trimmed by 5 bases and 0 bases, with 21 bases remaining between them.

The chain joins TRBV28 to TRBJ1-5; no definite D call. From germline, CDR1 is MDHEN and CDR2 SYDVKM. The length of the CDR3 is 14 residues. The V end was cut by 5 bases, the J end by 2 bases, with 10 bases between. In DNA form, the CDR3 reads TGTGCCAGCAGTGTTATGGTAGGCAATCAGCCCCAGCATTTT. Translation gives CASSVMVGNQPQHF.

This chain uses TRBV4-3 with TRBJ1-2, with a weak D call TRBD1 (5 bases). From germline, CDR1 is LGHNA and CDR2 YSLEER. Between the trimmed V and J ends, which lost 3 bases and 8 bases, there was a span of 10 bases. CDR3 size: 12 residues. The DNA for the CDR3 is TGCGCCAGCAGCCATATCGGGGGAGGCTACACCTTC. It yields the protein CASSHIGGGYTF.

The chain joins TRBV4-2 to TRBJ1-5; no clear D gene. Trimming stripped 1 base from V and 1 base from J, with 5 bases between. There are 14 residues in the CDR3. From germline, CDR1 is LGHNA and CDR2 YNFKEQ. The CDR3 sequence is CASSQGSSNQPQHF. In DNA, the CDR3 is TGTGCCAGCAGCCAAGGGAGCAGCAATCAGCCCCAGCATTTT.

The rearrangement links TRBV5-1 to TRBJ2-6, with 9 bases that match TRBD1. This CDR3 has 18 amino acids. V trimming: 4 bases; J trimming: 3 bases; junction bases outside the gene matches: 11. Germline V gene sequence: CDR1 SGHRS, CDR2 YFSETQ. In nucleotides, the CDR3 is TGCGCCAGCAGCCACGGGACAGGGACTGTCTTTGGGGCCAACGTCCTGACTTTC. Its protein is CASSHGTGTVFGANVLTF.

This clone was picked up one time. The J gene is TRBJ1-3, the V gene TRBV6-5; D is perhaps TRBD1 (6 bases). Germline assignment: CDR1 MNHEY and CDR2 SVGAGI. Deletions cut 5 bases from V and 0 bases from J, with 11 bases between. CDR3 size: 15 residues. CDR3 nucleotides: TGTGCCAGCAGTGTAACAGGGCGCTCTGGAAACACCATATATTTT. It codes for CASSVTGRSGNTIYF.

This chain connects TRBV30 to TRBJ2-1; 12 bases match TRBD2. The CDR3 is made up of 13 amino acids. Germline CDR1 GTSNPN, CDR2 SVGIG (reference sequence). Trimming at V came to 4 bases and at J to 8 bases, leaving 3 bases not matched to a gene. CDR3 protein: CAWTSGRDDEQFF. The CDR3, as DNA: TGTGCCTGGACTAGCGGGAGGGACGATGAGCAGTTCTTC.

This sequence joins TRBV6-6 and TRBJ1-1, with D perhaps TRBD1 (5 bases). This CDR3 has 15 amino acids. V lost 7 bases to trimming and J lost 1 base, with 16 bases between them. CDR1 and CDR2 (germline): MNHNY, SVGAGI (reference sequence). CDR3 loop: CASTLGRGRNTEAFF. The DNA for the CDR3 is TGTGCCAGCACCTTAGGGAGGGGTCGGAACACTGAAGCTTTCTTT.

CDR3 DNA: TGTGCCAGCATGAGTGCGGGACAGGGTGCAGCGGGCTCTGGAAACACCATATATTTT. Amino acid sequence: CASMSAGQGAAGSGNTIYF. The genes are TRBV2 and TRBJ1-3; 9 bases match TRBD1. The germline CDR1 and CDR2 sequences are SNHLY and FYNNEI. The CDR3 is 19 amino acids. V lost 7 bases and J lost 0; bases outside the gene matches: 16. The variable domain in full, with the rest retrieved from reference TRBV2 and TRBJ1-3, is EPEVTQTPSHQVTQMGQEVILRCVPISNHLYFYWYRQILGQKVEFLVSFYNNEISEKSEIFDDQFSVERPDGSNFTLKIRSTKLEDSAMYFCASMSAGQGAAGSGNTIYFGEGSWLTVV.

The genes are TRBV28 and TRBJ1-5; a weak D match, TRBD1 (5 bases). The CDR3 sequence is 15 residues long. V was clipped by 6 bases and J by 6 bases, with 18 bases between them. Germline V gene sequence: CDR1 MDHEN, CDR2 SYDVKM. The CDR3 region is CASSPLAGVRQPQHF. CDR3 DNA: TGTGCCAGCAGCCCTCTGGCGGGGGTTCGTCAGCCCCAGCATTTT. Together with reference TRBV28 and TRBJ1-5, the CDR3 gives the full variable domain: DVKVTQSSRYLVKRTGEKVFLECVQDMDHENMFWYRQDPGLGLRLIYFSYDVKMKEKGDIPEGYSVSREKKERFSLILESASTNQTSMYLCASSPLAGVRQPQHFGDGTRLSIL.

This clone has more than one count but fewer than ten. CDR3 nucleotides: TGTGCCAGCAGGGGGCCCAATCAGCCCCAGCATTTT. Protein: CASRGPNQPQHF. The chain joins TRBV19 to TRBJ1-5, with 8 bases matching TRBD1. V was pared by 9 bases and J by 3 bases, with 1 base of the junction left unmatched. The CDR3 loop spans 12 amino acids. Germline V CDR1 and CDR2: LNHDA, SQIVND (reference sequence).

The gene calls are TRBV28 and TRBJ2-7, with TRBD1 matching over 9 bases. V dropped 5 bases and J dropped 2; count of bases not matched to a gene: 4. Germline V gene sequence: CDR1 MDHEN, CDR2 SYDVKM. The CDR3 consists of 14 residues. CDR3 region: CASSPTGGPYEQYF. Written as DNA, the CDR3 is TGTGCCAGCAGTCCGACAGGGGGACCCTACGAGCAGTACTTC. Full variable domain (remainder filled in from reference TRBV28 and TRBJ2-7): DVKVTQSSRYLVKRTGEKVFLECVQDMDHENMFWYRQDPGLGLRLIYFSYDVKMKEKGDIPEGYSVSREKKERFSLILESASTNQTSMYLCASSPTGGPYEQYFGPGTRLTVT.

The chain links TRBV6-4 to TRBJ2-3; 10 nucleotides agree with TRBD2. The germline gives CDR1 MRHNA, CDR2 SNTAGT. The CDR3 sequence is 15 residues long. Trimming at V came to 2 bases and at J to 2 bases, leaving 1 base not matched to a gene. Here the CDR3 DNA reads TGTGCCAGCAGTGACCTAGCGGGAGCCACAGATACGCAGTATTTT. It encodes CASSDLAGATDTQYF.

V usage is TRBV9 and J usage is TRBJ2-1; maybe TRBD1 (5 bases). CDR1 SGDLS and CDR2 YYNGEE come from the germline V gene. Deletions cut 4 bases from V and 7 bases from J, with 6 bases between. This CDR3 comprises 11 residues. In nucleotides, the CDR3 is TGTGCCAGCAGCCCAGGGAATGAGCAGTTCTTC. Translated, it gives CASSPGNEQFF.

The chain uses TRBV20-1 and TRBJ2-7; no definite D call. The CDR3 totals 11 residues. Germline assignment: CDR1 DFQATT and CDR2 SNEGSKA (reference sequence). V gave up 0 bases and J gave up 9 bases, with 9 bases separating them. The CDR3 DNA sequence: TGCAGTGCTAGAGATTTAAGCTGGCAGTACTTC. This codes for CSARDLSWQYF.

This clone was found once. The chain joins TRBV7-8 to TRBJ2-3; D gene unclear. The CDR3 runs 15 residues. Germline values: CDR1 SGHVS, CDR2 FQNEAQ. Between the trimmed V and J ends, which lost 2 bases and 1 base, there was a span of 10 bases. CDR3: CASSLSTVGTDTQYF. For the CDR3, the DNA is TGTGCCAGCAGCTTATCCACGGTGGGCACAGATACGCAGTATTTT.

V is TRBV19 and J is TRBJ1-1; D unclear. CDR1 and CDR2 (germline): LNHDA, SQIVND (reference sequence). V lost 3 bases, J lost 4 bases, and 12 bases lay in between. The CDR3 is 14 residues long. CDR3 in DNA: TGTGCCAGTAGTATTTCGCAGGCCATCACTGAAGCTTTCTTT. Its protein is CASSISQAITEAFF.

This chain uses TRBV4-3 with TRBJ2-7, with a tentative D call TRBD2 (7 bases). The CDR3 spans 15 residues. Trimming pared 0 bases from V and 3 bases from J, leaving 12 bases between. Germline CDR1 reads LGHNA; CDR2 reads YSLEER. The CDR3 nucleotides are TGCGCCAGCAGCCAAGACGTGGGGGGGCTCTACGAGCAGTACTTC. Protein: CASSQDVGGLYEQYF.

Concerning this clone: A read error may produce the germline difference seen at one junction end. This chain joins TRBV28 and TRBJ1-2, with 10 bases fitting TRBD1. Germline lookup yields CDR1 MDHEN and CDR2 SYDVKM. There are 12 residues in the CDR3. The CDR3 reads CASCGTGAPLGF. CDR3 in DNA: TGTGCCAGTTGCGGGACAGGGGCCCCCCTTGGCTTC.

This sequence joins TRBV29-1 and TRBJ2-1; D gene ambiguous. The CDR3 has 10 amino acids. Germline V CDR1 and CDR2: SQVTM, ANQGSEA. Trimming took 4 bases from V and 8 from J, leaving 6 bases between them. CDR3 sequence (DNA): TGCAGCGTTGTTAGCCATGAGCAGTTCTTC. Translating it yields CSVVSHEQFF.

J is TRBJ1-1 and V is TRBV29-1; possible D gene TRBD1, 5 bases. Germline CDR1 is SQVTM and CDR2 is ANQGSEA. The V and J ends lost 0 bases and 5 bases respectively, with 10 bases between them. The CDR3 has 13 amino acids. The DNA for the CDR3 is TGCAGCGTTGAAGAGGGGCTTAGTACTGAAGCTTTCTTT. Its protein is CSVEEGLSTEAFF.

This rearrangement joins TRBV14 to TRBJ1-2; D possibly corresponds to TRBD1 (6 bases). This CDR3 spans 11 amino acids. CDR1 and CDR2 from the germline V gene are SGHDN and FVKESK. The V end was cut by 1 base, the J end by 12 bases, with 9 bases between. The CDR3 bases are TGTGCCAGCAGCCAAGGGCCAGGGGACACCTTC. Translation gives CASSQGPGDTF.

DNA of the CDR3: TGTGCCAGCAGTTTTAGGGGATTTTACAATGAGCAGTTCTTC. Translating gives CASSFRGFYNEQFF. This chain joins TRBV28 and TRBJ2-1, with a possible D match to TRBD1 (5 bases). V gave up 3 bases and J gave up 4 bases, with 10 bases separating them. Germline values: CDR1 MDHEN, CDR2 SYDVKM. CDR3 length: 14 amino acids.

This chain uses TRBV28 with TRBJ2-7; the D gene is possibly TRBD2 (5 bases). In germline, CDR1 is MDHEN, CDR2 SYDVKM. This CDR3 comprises 16 residues. DNA for the CDR3: TGTGCTACCGGCGGGTTTATAGGCTATTCGTCCTACGAGCAGTACTTC. Translating gives CATGGFIGYSSYEQYF.

This chain connects TRBV5-5 to TRBJ1-5; TRBD1 is a possible D gene (6 bases). This CDR3 is built from 15 residues. Germline CDR1 and CDR2: SGHKS and YYEKEE (reference sequence). The V end was cut by 0 bases, the J end by 3 bases, with 10 bases between. The CDR3 spells CASSLGRQDNQPQHF. DNA of the CDR3: TGTGCCAGCAGCTTGGGCCGACAGGACAATCAGCCCCAGCATTTT.

The chain combines TRBV27 with TRBJ2-7; 7 bases match TRBD1. Losses at the gene ends were 4 bases for V and 5 bases for J; bases not matched to a gene: 8. This CDR3 region has 14 residues. Germline CDR1 and CDR2: MNHEY and SMNVEV (reference sequence). The CDR3 sequence is CASSSGGRRHEQYF. As DNA, the CDR3 is TGTGCCAGCAGTTCAGGGGGAAGACGGCACGAGCAGTACTTC.

This clone was detected a few times. The chain combines TRBV5-4 with TRBJ2-5, with TRBD2 as a possible D gene (6 bases). The CDR3 contains 15 residues. Trimming pared 4 bases from V and 7 bases from J, leaving 20 bases between. Germline lookup yields CDR1 SGHNT and CDR2 YYREEE (reference sequence). The CDR3: CASSPGERVPGTQYF. The CDR3 DNA is TGTGCCAGCAGCCCCGGAGAGCGGGTCCCAGGGACCCAGTACTTC.

The chain combines TRBV7-8 with TRBJ2-7; 8 positions agree with TRBD1. The germline gives CDR1 SGHVS, CDR2 FQNEAQ. This CDR3 region has 17 residues. Unmatched junction bases numbered 12, after V lost 0 bases and J lost 5 bases. The CDR3 DNA is TGTGCCAGCAGCTTAGCGCCGGGGGACAGGAGCCCCCACGAGCAGTACTTC. It yields the protein CASSLAPGDRSPHEQYF.

This clone appeared once. The genes are TRBV5-1 and TRBJ2-1, with D hard to call. V dropped 2 bases and J dropped 4 bases, with 13 bases sitting between them. The CDR3 is 15 amino acids. Germline V gene data show CDR1 as SGHRS and CDR2 as YFSETQ. DNA for the CDR3: TGCGCCAGCAGCTTCGCCGCGATCATTTACAATGAGCAGTTCTTC. Protein: CASSFAAIIYNEQFF.